These 20 T cell receptor beta chains were all obtained from the same sample, sequenced in a study of chemoradiotherapy in HPV16-positive cancers. Only in-frame clones appear in the TCRdb table, and some are missing; sequencing was by immunoSEQ multiplex PCR. The profile shows 1,500 to 2,000 clones, 60% to 75% of them singletons. The input for sequencing was tumor tissue, taken from a patient who underwent chemoradiotherapy. Receptors originate from a human donor with HPV-associated anogenital cancer.

The chain couples TRBV19 to TRBJ2-1; D unclear. Germline V gene data show CDR1 as LNHDA and CDR2 as SQIVND (reference sequence). With 5 bases removed from V and 0 bases from J, the gap between germline ends came to 17 bases. The CDR3 spans 17 residues. CDR3: CASSPAPASFSYNEQFF. CDR3 nucleotides: TGTGCCAGTAGTCCCGCCCCGGCCTCTTTCTCCTACAATGAGCAGTTCTTC.

The chain recombines TRBV2 with TRBJ1-3; 8 positions agree with TRBD1. Germline CDR1 and CDR2: SNHLY and FYNNEI. With 7 bases clipped from V and 0 bases from J, the junction kept 20 bases outside the gene matches. This CDR3 is built from 20 residues. The CDR3 sequence is CASTPNRDRLPLSSGNTIYF. Written as DNA, the CDR3 is TGTGCCAGCACTCCAAATCGGGACAGGCTTCCTCTGAGCTCTGGAAACACCATATATTTT.

The rearrangement links TRBV7-8 to TRBJ1-2; D remains ambiguous. CDR3 length: 15 residues. V lost 1 base and J lost 0, with 9 bases in between. Looked up from germline, CDR1 is SGHVS and CDR2 is FQNEAQ. The CDR3 protein is CASSLETFSNYGYTF. CDR3 DNA: TGTGCCAGCAGCTTAGAAACCTTTTCTAACTATGGCTACACCTTC.

The chain carries TRBV5-1 and TRBJ1-3, with D hard to call. Trimming stripped 3 bases from V and 3 bases from J, with 10 bases between. The CDR3 totals 14 residues. Germline V gene sequence: CDR1 SGHRS, CDR2 YFSETQ. The CDR3 reads CASSWEGFGNTIYF. DNA of the CDR3: TGCGCCAGCAGCTGGGAGGGTTTTGGAAACACCATATATTTT. Full variable domain (rest looked up from reference TRBV5-1 and TRBJ1-3): KAGVTQTPRYLIKTRGQQVTLSCSPISGHRSVSWYQQTPGQGLQFLFEYFSETQRNKGNFPGRFSGRQFSNSRSEMNVSTLELGDSALYLCASSWEGFGNTIYFGEGSWLTVV.

V gene TRBV11-2 combines with J gene TRBJ2-3; D uncertain. The CDR3 covers 13 residues. V gave up 1 base and J gave up 0 bases, with 2 bases separating them. The V gene's germline CDR1 is SGHAT and CDR2 FQNNGV. The CDR3 DNA is TGTGCCAGCAGCTTAGCTAGCACAGATACGCAGTATTTT. Encoded protein: CASSLASTDTQYF. Based on the CDR3 plus reference TRBV11-2 and TRBJ2-3, the full variable domain is EAGVAQSPRYKIIEKRQSVAFWCNPISGHATLYWYQQILGQGPKLLIQFQNNGVVDDSQLPKDRFSAERLKGVDSTLKIQPAKLEDSAVYLCASSLASTDTQYFGPGTRLTVL.

The J gene is TRBJ1-5, the V gene TRBV27; maybe TRBD1 (5 bases). CDR1 is MNHEY, CDR2 SMNVEV, per germline (reference sequence). CDR3 size: 16 residues. V dropped 3 bases and J dropped 0 bases, with 12 bases sitting between them. CDR3 protein: CASSFSGTYSNQPQHF. The CDR3 nucleotides read TGTGCCAGCAGTTTTTCGGGGACTTATAGCAATCAGCCCCAGCATTTT.

The chain joins TRBV5-6 to TRBJ1-2; no definite D call. Germline values: CDR1 SGHDT, CDR2 YYEEEE. The ends were cut back, 5 bases at V and 6 bases at J, with 23 bases in the middle. The length of the CDR3 is 16 residues. In DNA form, the CDR3 reads TGTGCCAGCAGTTGGGGTTTACCGACGGTCTCTAATGGCTACACCTTC. Translation gives CASSWGLPTVSNGYTF.

The chain combines TRBV9 with TRBJ1-6; D is perhaps TRBD1 (6 bases). V lost 2 bases and J 7 bases, leaving 10 bases between the germline ends. CDR1 is SGDLS, CDR2 YYNGEE, per germline. This CDR3 has 14 amino acids. CDR3 sequence (DNA): TGTGCCAGCAGCGTGGGGAGGGGGAATTCACCCCTCCACTTT. It specifies CASSVGRGNSPLHF.

The V and J genes are TRBV6-1 and TRBJ2-2; TRBD1 or TRBD2 may be the D gene (6 bases each). The CDR3 is made up of 13 amino acids. Trimming pared 4 bases from V and 6 bases from J, leaving 9 bases between. Germline V gene data show CDR1 as MNHNS and CDR2 as SASEGT. DNA of the CDR3: TGTGCCAGCAGTGCCCGGGGGCCCGGGGAGCTGTTTTTT. It specifies CASSARGPGELFF.

This rearrangement joins TRBV5-6 to TRBJ2-3, with TRBD2 identical over 8 bases. V shed 4 bases and J 2 bases; nucleotides not matched to a gene: 6. The length of the CDR3 is 15 residues. Germline lookup yields CDR1 SGHDT and CDR2 YYEEEE. The CDR3 sequence: CASSLAGGLTDTQYF. CDR3 sequence (DNA): TGTGCCAGCAGCCTGGCGGGGGGCCTCACAGATACGCAGTATTTT. Looking up the rest from reference TRBV5-6 and TRBJ2-3 gives the full variable domain: DAGVTQSPTHLIKTRGQQVTLRCSPKSGHDTVSWYQQALGQGPQFIFQYYEEEERQRGNFPDRFSGHQFPNYSSELNVNALLLGDSALYLCASSLAGGLTDTQYFGPGTRLTVL.

The table lists this clone with a count of one. The rearrangement links TRBV9 to TRBJ2-5; TRBD2 matches at 9 bases. Per the germline V gene, CDR1 is SGDLS and CDR2 is YYNGEE. J gave up 2 bases and V 4 bases, and 6 bases lay outside the gene matches. This CDR3 is built from 15 residues. In DNA form, the CDR3 reads TGTGCCAGCAGCCCTTTTGCGGGGGGGCAAGAGACCCAGTACTTC. Its protein product is CASSPFAGGQETQYF.

This clone is large (0.1 to 1%) in the sample. This chain links TRBV2 with TRBJ2-5; D unclear. Germline CDR1 is SNHLY and CDR2 is FYNNEI. V lost 3 bases and J 7 bases, leaving 15 bases between the germline ends. The CDR3 has 14 residues. This chain's CDR3 is CASSDADPRRTQYF. DNA of the CDR3: TGTGCCAGCAGTGATGCGGATCCCAGGAGGACCCAGTACTTC.

The J gene is TRBJ2-7, the V gene TRBV10-3; TRBD2 aligns across 10 bases. Germline trimming cut 2 bases from V and 1 base from J; bases unmatched to any gene: 2. The germline gives CDR1 ENHRY, CDR2 SYGVKD. The CDR3 is 15 amino acids. CDR3 loop: CAISEATSGSYEQYF. DNA of the CDR3: TGTGCCATCAGTGAGGCGACTAGCGGGTCCTACGAGCAGTACTTC.

The V call is TRBV9, the J call TRBJ2-7; the D gene could be TRBD1 or TRBD2 (5 bases each). In germline, CDR1 is SGDLS, CDR2 YYNGEE. This CDR3 spans 13 amino acids. V lost 2 bases and J 2 bases, leaving 8 bases between the germline ends. CDR3 sequence: CASSVGAAYEQYF. The CDR3 nucleotides are TGTGCCAGCAGCGTCGGGGCCGCCTACGAGCAGTACTTC.

The chain combines TRBV7-3 with TRBJ1-1; TRBD1 is a possible D gene (5 bases). V was cut by 2 bases and J by 6 bases, with 10 bases left in between. The CDR3 length is 13 residues. Germline lookup yields CDR1 SGHTA and CDR2 FQGTGA. The CDR3 nucleotides are TGTGCCAGCAGCTTATCTTCGGGGGCTGAAGCTTTCTTT. It is translated as CASSLSSGAEAFF.

V usage is TRBV2 and J usage is TRBJ2-1; 8 bases line up with TRBD2. Germline CDR1 is SNHLY and CDR2 is FYNNEI. The V segment lost 7 bases and the J segment 2 bases; nucleotides outside the gene matches: 10. The CDR3 runs 16 residues. CDR3 sequence (DNA): TGTGCCAGCAATTCGGGAGGGCTAGCGGCCTACAATGAGCAGTTCTTC. Its translation: CASNSGGLAAYNEQFF.

The V and J genes are TRBV28 and TRBJ2-2; unclear D gene. This CDR3 has 15 amino acids. Per the germline V gene, CDR1 is MDHEN and CDR2 is SYDVKM. Trimming removed 2 bases from V and 5 bases from J, with 12 bases in between. The CDR3 coding sequence is TGTGCCAGCAGTTTACCCGAAAGGAAGACCGGGGAGCTGTTTTTT. Amino acids: CASSLPERKTGELFF. Based on the CDR3 plus reference TRBV28 and TRBJ2-2, the full variable domain is DVKVTQSSRYLVKRTGEKVFLECVQDMDHENMFWYRQDPGLGLRLIYFSYDVKMKEKGDIPEGYSVSREKKERFSLILESASTNQTSMYLCASSLPERKTGELFFGEGSRLTVL.

Only one count was recorded for this clone. V and J are TRBV6-5 and TRBJ1-6, with a weak D call TRBD1 (5 bases). The V gene lost 6 bases and the J gene lost 3 bases, with 12 bases spanning the gap. The CDR3 sequence is 15 residues long. In germline, CDR1 is MNHEY, CDR2 SVGAGI. The CDR3 DNA reads as TGTGCCAGCAGCACCACGGGGGACTATAATTCACCCCTCCACTTT. This codes for CASSTTGDYNSPLHF.

The chain recombines TRBV4-2 with TRBJ1-3; TRBD1 is a possible D gene (5 bases). The V gene lost 0 bases and the J gene lost 0 bases, with 12 bases spanning the gap. The CDR3 totals 17 residues. Germline V gene data show CDR1 as LGHNA and CDR2 as YNFKEQ. For the CDR3, the DNA is TGTGCCAGCAGCCAAGATCCATGGGGGGGCTCTGGAAACACCATATATTTT. Its protein product is CASSQDPWGGSGNTIYF.

This rearrangement joins TRBV19 to TRBJ2-7; D uncertain. V lost 3 bases to trimming and J lost 6 bases, with 12 bases between them. This CDR3 is 13 amino acids long. The germline gives CDR1 LNHDA, CDR2 SQIVND (reference sequence). CDR3 nucleotide sequence: TGTGCCAGTAGTATTCTAGGGTACGGCGAGCAGTACTTC. Translation gives CASSILGYGEQYF. The full variable domain, completed using reference TRBV19 and TRBJ2-7, is DGGITQSPKYLFRKEGQNVTLSCEQNLNHDAMYWYRQDPGQGLRLIYYSQIVNDFQKGDIAEGYSVSREKKESFPLTVTSAQKNPTAFYLCASSILGYGEQYFGPGTRLTVT.